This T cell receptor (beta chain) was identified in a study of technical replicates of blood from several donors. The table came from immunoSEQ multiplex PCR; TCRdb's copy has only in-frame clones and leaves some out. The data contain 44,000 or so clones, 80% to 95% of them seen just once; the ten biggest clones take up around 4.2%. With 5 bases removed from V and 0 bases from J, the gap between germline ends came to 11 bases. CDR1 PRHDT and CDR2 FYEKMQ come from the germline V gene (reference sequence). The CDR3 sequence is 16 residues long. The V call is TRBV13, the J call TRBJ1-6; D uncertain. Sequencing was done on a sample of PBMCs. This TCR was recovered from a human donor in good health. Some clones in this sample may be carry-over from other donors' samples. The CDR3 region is CASSPGGSSYNSPLHF. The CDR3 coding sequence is TGTGCCAGCAGCCCAGGAGGGAGCTCCTATAATTCACCCCTCCACTTT.